The TCR beta chain under discussion was sequenced for a study of T cell responses to AZD1222 COVID-19 vaccine. Broader study findings: Of the AZD1222 recipients, only 5 or 6 were seropositive at baseline.

About this clone itself: No antigen is known for it.

Assay: immunoSEQ multiplex PCR; the TCRdb copy retains only in-frame clones and omits some. Of approximately 120,000 clones in the sample, around 89% were seen once. V was trimmed by 6 bases and J by 2 bases, leaving 10 bases between them. Germline V gives CDR1 MNHEY, CDR2 SMNVEV (reference sequence). This CDR3 spans 14 amino acids. The sample consisted of peripheral blood, taken on day 0 of AZD1222 vaccination. This TCR derives from an adult in good health. V is TRBV27 and J is TRBJ1-4; possible D gene TRBD1, 5 bases. CDR3: CASSRGVTNEKLFF. Written as DNA, the CDR3 is TGTGCCAGCAGCCGAGGGGTTACTAATGAAAAACTGTTTTTT.